Here is one T cell receptor beta chain with its context. The data were produced by immunoSEQ multiplex PCR, yet TCRdb's version contains in-frame clones alone and is incomplete. This sample yields around 290,000 clones, of which about 89% are seen a single time; around 8% belongs to the top ten. The length of the CDR3 is 14 residues. The V gene lost 3 bases and the J gene lost 0 bases, with 9 bases spanning the gap. Germline V gene data show CDR1 as KGHSH and CDR2 as LQKENI. This entry belongs to a study of blood T cell repertoires in COVID-19. Study information: COVID-19 samples collected from the United States, Italy and Spain covered acute and convalescent phases.

Material for sequencing was peripheral blood. The rearrangement uses TRBV18 and TRBJ2-7; possibly TRBD1 for D (5 bases). This receptor was obtained from a woman aged 50 to 60 who had recovered from COVID-19. CDR3 coding DNA: TGTGCCAGCTCACCGACAGCTCTCTCCTACGAGCAGTACTTC. The encoded protein is CASSPTALSYEQYF.